Presented here are 6 T cell receptor beta chains from one specimen sequenced in a study of T cell repertoires in cytomegalovirus infection. TCRdb redid the calling of the reads with MiXCR, one entry per CDR3 protein. The sample lists around 430,000 distinct CDR3 sequences, roughly 46% occurring once. Antigen specificity for these receptors is unknown. Sample: cultured PBMCs, taken from culture after CMV antigen stimulation. All receptors derive from a human donor in good health (CMV status not recorded). Some clones in this sample may be carry-over from other donors' samples.

This clonotype came up a few times. The V call is TRBV4-1, the J call TRBJ1-2; 7 nucleotides agree with TRBD1. CDR3 length equals 14 residues. Germline CDR1 is MGHRA and CDR2 is YSYEKL. The J segment lost 8 bases and the V segment lost 1 base, leaving 7 bases of the junction unmatched. CDR3 bases: TGCGCCAGCAGCCAAGTTTCACAGGGGTCCGGCTACACCTTC. Amino acids: CASSQVSQGSGYTF.

The J gene is TRBJ1-5, the V gene TRBV27; TRBD1 aligns across 7 bases. Losses at the gene ends were 0 bases for V and 6 bases for J; bases not matched to a gene: 2. This CDR3 contains 14 residues. Germline lookup yields CDR1 MNHEY and CDR2 SMNVEV (reference sequence). The CDR3 nucleotides are TGTGCCAGCAGTTTATCTTACAGGGGTCAGCCCCAGCATTTT. Translated: CASSLSYRGQPQHF.

V is TRBV11-2 and J is TRBJ1-1, with a weak D call TRBD1 (6 bases). The V gene lost 1 base and the J gene lost 4 bases, with 10 bases spanning the gap. The CDR3 length is 14 residues. CDR1 is SGHAT, CDR2 FQNNGV, per germline. CDR3 bases: TGTGCCAGCAGCTTAGGGGGGGCCGGCACTGAAGCTTTCTTT. This sequence encodes CASSLGGAGTEAFF. The variable domain in full, with the rest retrieved from reference TRBV11-2 and TRBJ1-1, is EAGVAQSPRYKIIEKRQSVAFWCNPISGHATLYWYQQILGQGPKLLIQFQNNGVVDDSQLPKDRFSAERLKGVDSTLKIQPAKLEDSAVYLCASSLGGAGTEAFFGQGTRLTVV.

This clonotype showed up just a few times. This chain uses TRBV19 with TRBJ2-7, with D possibly TRBD2 on 6 matching bases. V was cut by 7 bases and J by 2 bases, with 18 bases left in between. This CDR3 contains 15 residues. In germline, CDR1 is LNHDA, CDR2 SQIVND (reference sequence). The CDR3: CASTLKASATYEQYF. As DNA, the CDR3 is TGTGCCAGTACCCTTAAGGCTAGCGCGACCTACGAGCAGTACTTC.

The rearrangement links TRBV6-1 to TRBJ2-2, with D perhaps matching TRBD2 (5 bases). V was trimmed by 5 bases and J by 7 bases, leaving 8 bases between them. The germline gives CDR1 MNHNS, CDR2 SASEGT. The length of the CDR3 is 12 residues. The CDR3 reads CASSLLDGELFF. The CDR3 nucleotides read TGTGCCAGCAGTCTACTAGACGGGGAGCTGTTTTTT.

The V gene is TRBV7-6, the J gene TRBJ2-5; perhaps TRBD1 as D (6 bases). The CDR3 has 17 amino acids. The germline V gene encodes CDR1 SGHVS and CDR2 FNYEAQ. Trimming took 5 bases from V and 4 from J, leaving 23 bases between them. The CDR3 region has the DNA TGTGCCAGCAGCGCCACAGGGAGTTCCGGATATATAGAGACCCAGTACTTC. Protein sequence: CASSATGSSGYIETQYF.